This record looks at one TCR beta chain sequence and its context. The V end was cut by 3 bases, the J end by 5 bases, with 17 bases between. The CDR3 covers 16 residues. Looked up from germline, CDR1 is SGDLS and CDR2 is YYNGEE. The data were produced by immunoSEQ multiplex PCR, yet TCRdb's version contains in-frame clones alone and is incomplete. This sample carries approximately 150,000 clones, under 95% of them seen once, and the ten largest clones take around 13%. The data originate from a study of control samples from healthy donors and cancer patients. The sequenced sample was blood. The chain has TRBV9 and TRBJ2-2; a weak D match, TRBD1 (6 bases). The receptor was isolated from a man aged 40-49 years in good health. CDR3 sequence: CASSGSGQGGTGELFF. The CDR3 coding sequence is TGTGCCAGCAGCGGCTCGGGACAAGGGGGAACCGGGGAGCTGTTTTTT.